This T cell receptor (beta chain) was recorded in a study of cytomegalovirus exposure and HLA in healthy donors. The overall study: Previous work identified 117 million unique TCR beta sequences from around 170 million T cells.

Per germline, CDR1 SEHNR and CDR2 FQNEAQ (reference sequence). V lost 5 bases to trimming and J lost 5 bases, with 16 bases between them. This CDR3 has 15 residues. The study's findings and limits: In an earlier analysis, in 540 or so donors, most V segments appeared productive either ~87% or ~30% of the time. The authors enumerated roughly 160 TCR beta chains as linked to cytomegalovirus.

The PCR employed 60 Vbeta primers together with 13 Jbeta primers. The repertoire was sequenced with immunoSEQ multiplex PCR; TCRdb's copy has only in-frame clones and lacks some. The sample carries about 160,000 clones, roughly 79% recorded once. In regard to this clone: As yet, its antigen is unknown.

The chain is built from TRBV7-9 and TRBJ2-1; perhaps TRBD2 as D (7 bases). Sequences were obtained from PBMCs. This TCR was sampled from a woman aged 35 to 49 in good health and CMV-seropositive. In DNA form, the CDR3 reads TGTGCCAGCAGCCGAAGGGGGGGTGCAAACAATGAGCAGTTCTTC. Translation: CASSRRGGANNEQFF.